This entry lists 21 T cell receptor beta chains sequenced from one sample in a study of radiotherapy plus CTLA-4 blockade in lung cancer. TCRdb's copy holds only in-frame clones and misses some; the assay was immunoSEQ multiplex PCR. This table has over 14,000 clones, approximately 70% appearing once. Specimen: peripheral blood, collected from a patient treated with radiotherapy plus ipilimumab. All receptors come from a human donor with non-small cell lung cancer whose response to radiotherapy plus ipilimumab could not be evaluated.

This clone was seen a single time. The J gene is TRBJ2-2, the V gene TRBV7-8; D might be TRBD2 (6 bases). V lost 5 bases to trimming and J lost 0 bases, with 13 bases between them. The germline V gene encodes CDR1 SGHVS and CDR2 FQNEAQ. The CDR3 runs 16 residues. The CDR3 here is CASSPGGFANTGELFF. CDR3 nucleotide sequence: TGTGCCAGCAGCCCCGGGGGTTTCGCGAACACCGGGGAGCTGTTTTTT.

This clone has more than one count but fewer than ten. The rearrangement joins TRBV4-3 to TRBJ2-3; 10 bases are shared with TRBD2. CDR1 and CDR2 from the germline V gene are LGHNA and YSLEER. The V segment lost 4 bases and the J segment 2 bases; nucleotides outside the gene matches: 9. The CDR3 runs 17 residues. The CDR3 nucleotides are TGCGCCAGCAGCCGGGCGAGCGGGGGGGCCTACACAGATACGCAGTATTTT. Its protein product is CASSRASGGAYTDTQYF.

The J gene is TRBJ1-2, the V gene TRBV19; D is perhaps TRBD1 (6 bases). Trimming removed 7 bases from V and 4 bases from J, with 25 bases in between. The V gene's germline CDR1 is LNHDA and CDR2 SQIVND (reference sequence). The CDR3 extends over 17 amino acids. The CDR3 sequence is CASNPLLAGVSPYGYTF. The CDR3 DNA follows: TGTGCCAGTAACCCACTTCTGGCAGGGGTTAGCCCCTATGGCTACACCTTC.

The genes are TRBV19 and TRBJ2-5; maybe TRBD2 (7 bases). The CDR3 spans 13 residues. Trimming left V 5 bases short and J 5 bases short, with 12 bases between. Germline CDR1 is LNHDA and CDR2 is SQIVND (reference sequence). The CDR3 is CASSGGAYETQYF. Here the CDR3 DNA reads TGTGCCAGTAGTGGGGGGGCTTACGAGACCCAGTACTTC.

V is TRBV5-4 and J is TRBJ1-2, with unresolved D. Germline V CDR1 and CDR2: SGHNT, YYREEE (reference sequence). V was trimmed by 4 bases and J by 6 bases, leaving 16 bases between them. CDR3 size: 14 residues. CDR3 sequence reads: CASSPDTNADGYTF. The CDR3 nucleotides read TGTGCCAGCAGCCCCGATACTAACGCAGATGGCTACACCTTC. Full variable domain (remainder filled in from reference TRBV5-4 and TRBJ1-2): ETGVTQSPTHLIKTRGQQVTLRCSSQSGHNTVSWYQQALGQGPQFIFQYYREEENGRGNFPPRFSGLQFPNYSSELNVNALELDDSALYLCASSPDTNADGYTFGSGTRLTVV.

This chain joins TRBV4-2 and TRBJ2-2; TRBD1 agrees at 9 bases. With V trimmed by 1 base and J by 7 bases, 4 bases remained unmatched. The CDR3 is made up of 15 amino acids. Germline V gene lookup returns CDR1 LGHNA and CDR2 YNFKEQ. The CDR3 spells CASSQGTGEVGELFF. CDR3 DNA sequence: TGTGCCAGCAGCCAAGGGACAGGGGAGGTCGGGGAGCTGTTTTTT.

This clone showed up just once. The rearrangement joins TRBV29-1 to TRBJ1-1; 7 bases fit TRBD1. This CDR3 has 13 residues. With V trimmed by 4 bases and J by 3 bases, 5 bases remained unmatched. Per the germline V gene, CDR1 is SQVTM and CDR2 is ANQGSEA. CDR3 amino acids: CSVARDRYTEAFF. Written as DNA, the CDR3 is TGCAGCGTTGCAAGGGACAGATACACTGAAGCTTTCTTT.

The chain recombines TRBV4-3 with TRBJ2-3; TRBD1 aligns across 7 bases. V lost 3 bases to trimming and J lost 0 bases; unmatched junction nucleotides: 0. Looked up from germline, CDR1 is LGHNA and CDR2 is YSLEER. CDR3 length: 14 residues. CDR3 in DNA: TGCGCCAGCAGCCAGGGACAGAGCACAGATACGCAGTATTTT. Amino acids: CASSQGQSTDTQYF.

The rearrangement links TRBV13 to TRBJ1-4; the match to TRBD1 covers 7 bases. The CDR3 has 15 residues. Germline CDR1 is PRHDT and CDR2 is FYEKMQ (reference sequence). V shed 0 bases and J 6 bases; nucleotides not matched to a gene: 4. The CDR3 DNA follows: TGTGCCAGCAGCTTAGGTGTCAGGGGGGATGAAAAACTGTTTTTT. It codes for CASSLGVRGDEKLFF. The variable domain in full, with the rest retrieved from reference TRBV13 and TRBJ1-4, is AAGVIQSPRHLIKEKRETATLKCYPIPRHDTVYWYQQGPGQDPQFLISFYEKMQSDKGSIPDRFSAQQFSDYHSELNMSSLELGDSALYFCASSLGVRGDEKLFFGSGTQLSVL.

The chain carries TRBV7-2 and TRBJ1-5; a possible D gene is TRBD1 (6 bases). Trimming took off 6 bases at V and 4 bases at J, with 16 bases between the two ends. CDR1 and CDR2 from the germline V gene are SGHTA and FQGNSA. The CDR3 spans 15 residues. The CDR3 DNA reads TGTGCCAGCAGACTAGGGGGGGTCGAAAATCAGCCCCAGCATTTT. Protein product: CASRLGGVENQPQHF. Complete variable domain (other parts from reference TRBV7-2 and TRBJ1-5): GAGVSQSPSNKVTEKGKDVELRCDPISGHTALYWYRQSLGQGLEFLIYFQGNSAPDKSGLPSDRFSAERTGGSVSTLTIQRTQQEDSAVYLCASRLGGVENQPQHFGDGTRLSIL.

The chain joins TRBV18 to TRBJ1-5; TRBD1 is a possible D gene (6 bases). The length of the CDR3 is 16 residues. Germline V gene sequence: CDR1 KGHSH, CDR2 LQKENI. V was clipped by 2 bases and J by 5 bases, with 16 bases between them. The CDR3 here is CASSPSGQGGYQPQHF. The CDR3 DNA is TGTGCCAGCTCACCATCGGGACAAGGGGGATATCAGCCCCAGCATTTT.

This clone was counted between two and nine times. The V and J genes are TRBV5-1 and TRBJ1-3; D gene ambiguous. The V end was cut by 1 base, the J end by 3 bases, with 5 bases between. CDR1 is SGHRS, CDR2 YFSETQ, per germline. CDR3 length: 13 residues. The CDR3: CASSLQVGNTIYF. CDR3 bases: TGCGCCAGCAGCTTGCAGGTTGGAAACACCATATATTTT. Full variable domain (missing parts from reference TRBV5-1 and TRBJ1-3): KAGVTQTPRYLIKTRGQQVTLSCSPISGHRSVSWYQQTPGQGLQFLFEYFSETQRNKGNFPGRFSGRQFSNSRSEMNVSTLELGDSALYLCASSLQVGNTIYFGEGSWLTVV.

This sequence joins TRBV5-1 and TRBJ1-6, with D perhaps TRBD1 (5 bases). V was trimmed by 4 bases and J by 5 bases, leaving 13 bases between them. The CDR3 extends over 15 amino acids. CDR1 is SGHRS, CDR2 YFSETQ, per germline. The CDR3 reads CASSQWGENNSPLHF. DNA for the CDR3: TGCGCCAGCAGCCAATGGGGGGAGAATAATTCACCCCTCCACTTT.

The V call is TRBV7-9, the J call TRBJ2-3; 7 bases line up with TRBD1. CDR1 SEHNR and CDR2 FQNEAQ come from the germline V gene (reference sequence). The CDR3 runs 15 residues. V trimming: 7 bases; J trimming: 2 bases; junction bases outside the gene matches: 9. CDR3 region: CASIPRGTVTDTQYF. The CDR3 DNA reads TGTGCCAGCATCCCAAGGGGGACAGTCACAGATACGCAGTATTTT. The whole variable domain, remainder taken from reference TRBV7-9 and TRBJ2-3, is DTGVSQNPRHKITKRGQNVTFRCDPISEHNRLYWYRQTLGQGPEFLTYFQNEAQLEKSRLLSDRFSAERPKGSFSTLEIQRTEQGDSAMYLCASIPRGTVTDTQYFGPGTRLTVL.

This chain joins TRBV5-4 and TRBJ2-5, with a tentative D call TRBD2 (6 bases). This CDR3 spans 15 amino acids. Germline V gene data show CDR1 as SGHNT and CDR2 as YYREEE (reference sequence). Trimming removed 2 bases at V and 5 bases at J, with 16 bases between. DNA for the CDR3: TGTGCCAGCAGCTTTGTTCGGGGCGGGGTGGAGACCCAGTACTTC. It translates to CASSFVRGGVETQYF.

The CDR3 sequence: CASSLTNSGLAANEQFF. CDR3 DNA sequence: TGTGCCAGCAGCTTAACGAATAGTGGGCTAGCGGCTAATGAGCAGTTCTTC. The chain joins TRBV7-2 to TRBJ2-1; 7 bases map to TRBD2. Germline trimming cut 2 bases from V and 7 bases from J; bases unmatched to any gene: 14. This CDR3 region has 17 residues. Germline V gene data show CDR1 as SGHTA and CDR2 as FQGNSA.

This clone showed up just once. The rearrangement uses TRBV19 and TRBJ2-7, with TRBD1 identical over 7 bases. Germline values: CDR1 LNHDA, CDR2 SQIVND (reference sequence). This CDR3 has 14 residues. Trimming at V came to 9 bases and at J to 1 base, leaving 9 bases not matched to a gene. This CDR3 is CARLFRDRSYEQYF. DNA for the CDR3: TGTGCCAGACTGTTCCGGGACAGATCCTACGAGCAGTACTTC.

CDR3 loop: CASSLKFSGRIQETQYF. The CDR3 DNA reads as TGTGCCAGCAGCTTAAAGTTTAGCGGGAGAATCCAAGAGACCCAGTACTTC. V is TRBV7-2 and J is TRBJ2-5, with 9 positions matching TRBD2. Unmatched junction bases numbered 8, after V lost 2 bases and J lost 1 base. Germline-derived CDR1 and CDR2 are SGHTA and FQGNSA. This CDR3 is 17 amino acids long.

The gene calls are TRBV6-1 and TRBJ1-6; D unclear. The CDR3 totals 14 residues. Germline V CDR1 and CDR2: MNHNS, SASEGT. Trimming stripped 2 bases from V and 10 bases from J, with 12 bases between. The CDR3 nucleotides are TGTGCCAGCAGTGAATCTCCGCGGTTCTCACCCCTCCACTTT. Its protein product is CASSESPRFSPLHF.

The rearrangement joins TRBV7-9 to TRBJ1-1, with D maybe TRBD1 (6 bases). The germline CDR1 and CDR2 sequences are SEHNR and FQNEAQ (reference sequence). V lost 5 bases, J lost 0 bases, and 10 bases lay in between. This CDR3 region has 14 residues. The CDR3 loop is CASSPDRLNTEAFF. The CDR3 DNA sequence: TGTGCCAGCAGCCCCGACAGGTTGAACACTGAAGCTTTCTTT. Using reference TRBV7-9 and TRBJ1-1 for the parts outside the CDR3, the full variable domain is DTGVSQNPRHKITKRGQNVTFRCDPISEHNRLYWYRQTLGQGPEFLTYFQNEAQLEKSRLLSDRFSAERPKGSFSTLEIQRTEQGDSAMYLCASSPDRLNTEAFFGQGTRLTVV.

The rearrangement joins TRBV30 to TRBJ2-5; TRBD1 matches 11 bases. The germline gives CDR1 GTSNPN, CDR2 SVGIG (reference sequence). Germline trimming cut 1 base from V and 2 bases from J; bases unmatched to any gene: 6. The CDR3 length is 16 residues. CDR3 sequence: CAWSGWDRGWQETQYF. CDR3 DNA: TGTGCCTGGAGTGGGTGGGACAGGGGGTGGCAAGAGACCCAGTACTTC.